This T cell receptor beta chain was sequenced during a study of cytomegalovirus exposure and HLA in healthy donors. PCR primers comprised 60 Vbeta and 13 Jbeta primers. The method was immunoSEQ multiplex PCR; TCRdb's version includes in-frame clones alone and lacks a portion of them. The sample yields about 170,000 clones, 75% to 90% seen once. This CDR3 comprises 18 residues. V shed 1 base, J shed 0 bases, and the junction held 4 bases outside the gene matches. Germline V gives CDR1 MNHEY, CDR2 SMNVEV (reference sequence). The source material was PBMCs. The rearrangement links TRBV27 to TRBJ2-6; TRBD1 aligns across 9 bases. This TCR was sampled from a male donor in good health and CMV-seronegative. The CDR3 sequence: CASSLFGQGTSGANVLTF. The CDR3 region has the DNA TGTGCCAGCAGTTTATTTGGACAGGGGACCTCTGGGGCCAACGTCCTGACTTTC. Based on the CDR3 plus reference TRBV27 and TRBJ2-6, the full variable domain is EAQVTQNPRYLITVTGKKLTVTCSQNMNHEYMSWYRQDPGLGLRQIYYSMNVEVTDKGDVPEGYKVSRKEKRNFPLILESPSPNQTSLYFCASSLFGQGTSGANVLTFGAGSRLTVL.